The T cell receptor (beta chain) under discussion was sequenced for a study of blood T cell repertoires in COVID-19 (dated by TCRdb to 2018 to 2021). A note on the overall study: Samples from collaborators originated in the United States, Italy and Spain and spanned both the acute and convalescent phases of COVID-19. The material from the prospective study consisted of cDNA or gDNA derived from T cells, B-cell-depleted T cells, or PBMCs. Deeply sampled blood TCRbeta repertoires from subjects exposed to, actively infected with, or recovered from COVID-19 were included in the dataset. The repertoires were released in a freely available public database meant as a resource for research on the immune response to SARS-CoV-2. The samples were drawn from two sources: the first 160 participants of the ongoing ImmuneRACE study, and approximately 1,300 subjects contributed by 6 global collaborators. A de-identified subject ID, COVID-19 status, age in years and sex were almost always included in the sample metadata. Where available, HLA class I and class II types were taken from metadata supplied by the sample provider and were not determined by assay-based typing.

TCRbeta CDR3 regions were amplified from genomic DNA by means of the immunoSEQ Assay, a bias-controlled multiplex PCR. The authors' pipeline ran thus. Nucleated cell counts per sample were estimated from amplification of reference gene primers within the assay. To quantify the absolute abundance of each unique TCRbeta CDR3 rearrangement, sequence reads were collapsed and filtered. Productive Simpson clonality was computed per sample as the square root of Simpson's diversity index over productive rearrangements. Sourced from immuneACCESS, this table was stored by TCRdb with only in-frame sequences that have V and J called. A share of the clones is absent; for the studies checked, an unresolved V gene accounts for under half, and the remainder has no known explanation. The V and J calls and the clone size are those of that table, but D and trimming were determined from the DNA. The sample table lists 300,000 to 400,000 clones, roughly 90% of them with a count of one. The biggest ten clones account for 0.9% to 1% of the sample.

A remark on this clone: The specificity of this receptor is unknown. Qualities for individual bases were not recorded, and no much larger clone is one base off.

Trimming removed 1 base from V and 2 bases from J, leaving 12 bases between the germline ends. According to the germline V gene, CDR1 reads SGHAT and CDR2 reads FQNNGV. There are 16 amino acids in the CDR3, from cysteine to phenylalanine inclusive. The CDR3 DNA has 48 bases and is translated from base 1. Participants in the prospective study were aged about 18 to 95 years, lived in over 20 United States geographic areas, and enrolled through a virtual design. In the prospective study, participants were assigned to cohorts based on the clinical history participants reported in a screening survey and a study questionnaire. In the prospective study, whole blood, serum and a nasopharyngeal or oropharyngeal swab were collected from each participant by mobile phlebotomists. Over a roughly two-month period, participants in the prospective study had the option of providing additional blood draws and questionnaires. Blood samples from the prospective study were shipped frozen or at room temperature prior to DNA extraction.

The paper's findings and limits, for the study overall: The quantity of clinical and demographic metadata differed by source and by participant and was supplied without curation.

The sequence came from a woman in her 30s with acute COVID-19. Sequencing was done on a sample of PBMCs or T cells enriched from blood (not recorded which). The chain couples TRBV11-2 to TRBJ1-5; the best D guess is TRBD1, with 5 bases matching. The DNA reads as follows: TGTGCCAGCAGCTTAGGGGGCGGGATGGGCAATCAGCCCCAGCATTTT. This codes for CASSLGGGMGNQPQHF.